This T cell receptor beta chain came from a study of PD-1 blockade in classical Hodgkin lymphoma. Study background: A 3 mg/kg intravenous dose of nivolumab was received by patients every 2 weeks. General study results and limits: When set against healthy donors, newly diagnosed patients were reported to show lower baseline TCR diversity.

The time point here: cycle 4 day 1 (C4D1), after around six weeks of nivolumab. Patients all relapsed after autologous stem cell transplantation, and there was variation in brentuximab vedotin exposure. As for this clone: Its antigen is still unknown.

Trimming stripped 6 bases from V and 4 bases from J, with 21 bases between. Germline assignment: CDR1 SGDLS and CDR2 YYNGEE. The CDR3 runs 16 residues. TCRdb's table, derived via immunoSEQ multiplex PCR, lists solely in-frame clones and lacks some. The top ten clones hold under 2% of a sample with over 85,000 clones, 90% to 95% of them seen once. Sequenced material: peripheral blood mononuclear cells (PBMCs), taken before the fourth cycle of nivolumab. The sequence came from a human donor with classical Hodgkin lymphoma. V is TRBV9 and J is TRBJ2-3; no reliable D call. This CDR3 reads CASTKYLATESDTQYF. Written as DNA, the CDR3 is TGTGCCAGCACAAAGTACCTCGCCACAGAATCAGATACGCAGTATTTT.